The T cell receptor (beta chain) described here comes from a study of cytomegalovirus exposure and HLA in healthy donors. PCR primers comprised 60 Vbeta and 13 Jbeta primers. The method was immunoSEQ multiplex PCR; TCRdb's version includes in-frame clones alone and lacks a portion of them. The sample lists 100,000 to 150,000 clones, approximately 84% occurring once. Germline V gene lookup returns CDR1 SGHTA and CDR2 FQGNSA. The CDR3 extends over 17 amino acids. Trimming pared 5 bases from V and 1 base from J, leaving 18 bases between. As for this clone: Its target is unknown.

Overall study findings and caveats: Cytomegalovirus association was listed for roughly 160 TCR beta chains. As was reported, the classifier diagnosed cytomegalovirus status with high specificity and sensitivity. Apparent HLA restriction characterized most CMV-associated TCR beta chains in a later analysis.

The gene calls are TRBV7-2 and TRBJ1-5; TRBD1 is a possible D gene (5 bases). The material sequenced was PBMCs. The clonotype comes from a boy under 10 years old in good health and CMV-seronegative. CDR3 nucleotides: TGTGCCAGCAGCCATCCATGGGGGGGGTTAAGCAATCAGCCCCAGCATTTT. Protein product: CASSHPWGGLSNQPQHF.